The source of this TCR beta chain is a study of cytomegalovirus exposure and HLA in healthy donors. Study as a whole: It was reported in a later analysis that the approximately 110 validation repertoires used the same platform as the approximately 670 first-cohort repertoires. Study-level results: Cytomegalovirus status was reportedly diagnosed by the classifier with high specificity and sensitivity. It was found in a later analysis that first-cohort TCR clusters tended to co-occur in the 120 validation repertoires.

The validation cohort, a group of 90 to 150 subjects, included the donors and was separate from the roughly 670-subject first cohort. As for this clone: The target antigen is unknown.

TCRdb keeps only in-frame clones here, not all; method: immunoSEQ multiplex PCR. The sample has fewer than 300,000 clones, around 89% seen once. Source material: PBMCs. The clonotype comes from a woman between 18 and 30 years old in good health and CMV-seronegative.

This CDR3 reads CASSYGAHTEAFF. CDR3 in DNA: TGTGCCAGCAGTTACGGAGCGCACACTGAAGCTTTCTTT. This chain links TRBV6-5 with TRBJ1-1; D unclear. Trimming took 2 bases from V and 3 from J, leaving 7 bases between them. CDR3 length: 13 residues. Germline V CDR1 and CDR2: MNHEY, SVGAGI.